This is a list of T cell receptor beta chains from one sample in a study of T cell responses to AZD1222 COVID-19 vaccine. The repertoire was sequenced with immunoSEQ multiplex PCR; TCRdb's copy has only in-frame clones and lacks some. The sample has some 130,000 clones, roughly 91% seen once; the top ten hold 6.5% to 8%. This sample comprised peripheral blood, obtained 28 days after the second AZD1222 dose. These TCRs come from an adult who received the AZD1222 COVID-19 vaccine. The CDR3 runs from the conserved cysteine through the conserved F or W. D genes are given only for firm matches. Clone size is given for some rows only: seen once, a few or many times, or a class if the clone is expanded.

>TRBV14|17|TRBJ1-1|TRBD1|NA
CASRRRSGRTGNTEAFF
TGTGCCAGCAGAAGAAGATCTGGGAGGACAGGGAACACTGAAGCTTTCTTT
>TRBV5-5|17|TRBJ1-5|TRBD1|NA
CASSLAWTGFVNQPQHF
TGTGCCAGCAGCTTGGCCTGGACAGGGTTTGTCAATCAGCCCCAGCATTTT
>TRBV28|13|TRBJ2-1|NA|NA
CASRRQGGNEQFF
TGTGCCAGCAGGAGACAGGGAGGCAATGAGCAGTTCTTC
>TRBV3-1/TRBV3-2|15|TRBJ2-7|NA|NA
CASSQGPGTNYEQYF
TGTGCCAGCAGCCAAGGGCCGGGGACCAACTACGAGCAGTACTTC
>TRBV10-1|14|TRBJ1-6|NA|NA
CAKQGQLGNSPLHF
TGCGCCAAACAGGGTCAACTGGGGAATTCACCCCTCCACTTT
>TRBV18|13|TRBJ2-5|NA|NA
CASSPGPQETQYF
TGTGCCAGCTCACCGGGACCACAAGAGACCCAGTACTTC
>TRBV4-3|15|TRBJ1-2|NA|NA
CASSPEQGSSYGYTF
TGCGCCAGCAGTCCCGAACAGGGATCCTCCTATGGCTACACCTTC
>TRBV7-9|16|TRBJ1-4|NA|NA
CASSLADGSRDEKLFF
TGTGCCAGCAGCTTAGCAGACGGTTCCCGGGATGAAAAACTGTTTTTT
>TRBV5-4|14|TRBJ2-1|TRBD1|once
CASSKGQATNEQFF
TGTGCCAGCAGCAAGGGACAGGCAACCAATGAGCAGTTCTTC
>TRBV5-1|15|TRBJ2-1|TRBD1|NA
CASRFRDRGRNEQFF
TGCGCCAGCAGATTCCGGGACAGGGGGCGGAATGAGCAGTTCTTC
>TRBV4-3|13|TRBJ2-7|NA|NA
CASSQDISYEQYF
TGCGCCAGCAGCCAAGATATCAGCTACGAGCAGTACTTC
>TRBV2|13|TRBJ1-2|NA|NA
CARRTAANYGYTF
TGTGCCAGGAGGACGGCTGCTAACTATGGCTACACCTTC
>TRBV7-9|11|TRBJ1-1|NA|NA
CASSSVWGAFF
TGTGCCAGCAGCTCCGTCTGGGGAGCTTTCTTT
>TRBV18|12|TRBJ1-2|NA|NA
CASSPTDYGYTF
TGTGCCAGCTCACCGACTGACTATGGCTACACCTTC
>TRBV21-1|14|TRBJ2-1|NA|NA
CASSKQGRHNEQFF
TGTGCCAGCAGCAAACAGGGCCGCCACAATGAGCAGTTCTTC
>TRBV13|16|TRBJ2-7|NA|NA
CASSLFGLATYYEQYF
TGTGCCAGCAGCTTATTTGGGCTAGCGACCTACTACGAGCAGTACTTC
>TRBV18|12|TRBJ1-1|NA|NA
CASSPPVGKAFF
TGTGCCAGCTCACCACCGGTGGGGAAAGCTTTCTTT
>TRBV3-1/TRBV3-2|16|TRBJ1-2|NA|NA
CASSQGIGFRNYGYTF
TGTGCCAGCAGCCAAGGAATCGGGTTCCGAAACTATGGCTACACCTTC
>TRBV6-5|15|TRBJ2-1|NA|NA
CASKKAGSSYNEQFF
TGTGCCAGCAAAAAAGCAGGTAGCTCCTACAATGAGCAGTTCTTC
>TRBV7-8|16|TRBJ2-3|TRBD2|once
CASSPRRLAGADTQYF
TGTGCCAGCAGCCCCAGGCGTCTAGCGGGGGCAGATACGCAGTATTTT
>TRBV28|16|TRBJ1-2|NA|NA
CASSPYPGGDLRGYTF
TGTGCCAGCAGTCCCTACCCGGGGGGCGACTTGCGGGGCTACACCTTC
>TRBV12-3/TRBV12-4|13|TRBJ1-5|TRBD1|NA
CASSGQGAQPQHF
TGTGCCAGCAGCGGACAGGGGGCTCAGCCCCAGCATTTT
>TRBV29-1|14|TRBJ1-3|NA|NA
CSVAPLDPGNTIYF
TGCAGCGTTGCCCCTCTTGACCCGGGAAACACCATATATTTT
>TRBV4-3|13|TRBJ1-2|NA|NA
CASSQSGNYGYTF
TGCGCCAGCAGCCAATCCGGCAACTATGGCTACACCTTC
>TRBV4-3|14|TRBJ2-7|NA|once
CASSQDWGLYEQYF
TGCGCCAGCAGCCAAGATTGGGGCCTCTACGAGCAGTACTTC
>TRBV12-3/TRBV12-4|12|TRBJ2-1|NA|once
CASSAGWNEQFF
TGTGCCAGCAGCGCAGGGTGGAATGAGCAGTTCTTC
>TRBV11-2|11|TRBJ1-3|NA|few
CASSLWNTIYF
TGTGCCAGCAGCTTATGGAACACCATATATTTT
>TRBV18|15|TRBJ1-2|TRBD1|NA
CASSLQGALDYGYTF
TGTGCCAGCTCTCTACAGGGGGCGCTTGACTATGGCTACACCTTC
>TRBV4-1|16|TRBJ2-2|TRBD1|NA
CASSGRDREGTGELFF
TGCGCCAGCAGCGGCCGGGACAGGGAGGGCACCGGGGAGCTGTTTTTT
>TRBV24-1|18|TRBJ2-7|TRBD1|NA
CATSDPRPGTGGSYEQYF
TGTGCCACCAGTGACCCCAGACCCGGGACAGGGGGCTCCTACGAGCAGTACTTC
>TRBV18|13|TRBJ1-4|NA|once
CASSPRGNEKLFF
TGTGCCAGCTCACCACGGGGAAATGAAAAACTGTTTTTT
>TRBV9|14|TRBJ2-1|NA|NA
CASSEGGSYNEQFF
TGTGCCAGCAGCGAGGGGGGTTCCTACAATGAGCAGTTCTTC
>TRBV19|16|TRBJ1-6|NA|once
CASQGGGGSYNSPLHF
TGTGCCTCCCAAGGAGGAGGGGGCTCCTATAATTCACCCCTCCACTTT
>TRBV9|14|TRBJ1-1|NA|NA
CASSESGGVTEAFF
TGTGCCAGCAGCGAGAGCGGAGGGGTTACTGAAGCTTTCTTT
>TRBV2|14|TRBJ2-2|TRBD1|few
CASSRQGQTGELFF
TGTGCCAGCAGCCGACAGGGACAGACCGGGGAGCTGTTTTTT
>TRBV30|14|TRBJ1-2|TRBD1|NA
CAWTFWGQGYGYTF
TGTGCCTGGACCTTTTGGGGACAGGGATACGGCTACACCTTC
>TRBV6-2/TRBV6-3|14|TRBJ2-3|NA|NA
CASSWDGRTDTQYF
TGTGCCAGCAGTTGGGACGGGCGAACAGATACGCAGTATTTT
>TRBV19|18|TRBJ1-4|NA|NA
CASYQAGRGIRANEKLFF
TGTGCCAGTTACCAGGCGGGGCGCGGTATACGGGCTAATGAAAAACTGTTTTTT
>TRBV12-3/TRBV12-4|13|TRBJ2-3|NA|once
CASSALMGGSTYF
TGTGCCAGCAGTGCCCTAATGGGGGGCAGTACGTATTTT
>TRBV10-3|14|TRBJ1-5|TRBD1|once
CAIKGQGMNQPQHF
TGTGCCATCAAGGGACAGGGGATGAATCAGCCCCAGCATTTT
>TRBV10-3|13|TRBJ2-3|NA|once
CAISGPSTDTQYF
TGTGCCATCAGTGGGCCTAGCACAGATACGCAGTATTTT
>TRBV4-2|14|TRBJ1-1|NA|NA
CASSPRPLNTEAFF
TGTGCCAGCAGCCCTAGGCCGTTGAACACTGAAGCTTTCTTT
>TRBV5-1|11|TRBJ1-2|NA|NA
CANAQNYGYTF
TGCGCCAACGCACAGAACTATGGCTACACCTTC
>TRBV9|16|TRBJ1-1|NA|NA
CASSRGSWDGNTEAFF
TGTGCCAGCAGCAGGGGTTCATGGGACGGGAACACTGAAGCTTTCTTT
>TRBV7-2|19|TRBJ2-3|TRBD2|NA
CASSLLSPRGLAGGRTQYF
TGTGCCAGCAGCTTATTAAGTCCCAGGGGACTAGCGGGGGGGCGTACGCAGTATTTT
>TRBV4-3|15|TRBJ2-2|NA|NA
CASSQEYWNTGELFF
TGCGCCAGCAGCCAAGAATACTGGAACACCGGGGAGCTGTTTTTT
>TRBV28|13|TRBJ2-2|NA|NA
CASSFRVTGELFF
TGTGCCAGCAGTTTTCGCGTAACCGGGGAGCTGTTTTTT